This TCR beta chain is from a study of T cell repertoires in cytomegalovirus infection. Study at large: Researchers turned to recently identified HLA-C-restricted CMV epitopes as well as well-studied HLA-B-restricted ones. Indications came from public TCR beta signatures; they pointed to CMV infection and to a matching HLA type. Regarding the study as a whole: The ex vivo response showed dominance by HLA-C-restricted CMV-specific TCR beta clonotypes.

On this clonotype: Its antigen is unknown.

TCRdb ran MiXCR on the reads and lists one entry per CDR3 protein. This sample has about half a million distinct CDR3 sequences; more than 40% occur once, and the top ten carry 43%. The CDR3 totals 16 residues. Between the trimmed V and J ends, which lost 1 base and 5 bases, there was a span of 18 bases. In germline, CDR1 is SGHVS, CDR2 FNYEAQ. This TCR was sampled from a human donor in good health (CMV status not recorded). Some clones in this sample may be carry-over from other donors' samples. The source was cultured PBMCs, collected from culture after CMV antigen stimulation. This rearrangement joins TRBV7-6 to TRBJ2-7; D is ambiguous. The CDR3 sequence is CASSLETDGSVDEQYF. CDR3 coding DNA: TGTGCCAGCAGCTTAGAAACGGACGGTTCCGTGGACGAGCAGTACTTC.